A single T cell receptor (beta chain) is shown here with its context. Its cognate antigen has yet to be identified. Per-nucleotide qualities are absent, and no much larger clonotype sits a single base away. This sample was taken from a study of Ad26.COV2.S vaccination and SARS-CoV-2 variants (dated by TCRdb to the early 2020s). For the study in its entirety: Vaccine-arm donors were drawn from COV1001, a multicentre, randomized, double-blind, placebo-controlled phase I-IIa trial of Ad26.COV2.S in healthy adults. Sequencing of the TCRbeta repertoire served to evaluate the specificity and breadth of SARS-CoV-2-reactive T cell receptors following Ad26.COV2.S vaccination. Ad26.COV2.S was given intramuscularly at 5x10^10 or 1x10^11 viral particles, as a single shot or as two shots 56 days apart. Blinding of investigators to trial group allocation was maintained during experiments and outcome assessment. Trial participants were randomized into five groups of five: low-dose or high-dose Ad26.COV2.S given once or twice, or placebo on both occasions. A total of around 32 samples were included in the TCR-sequenced set, comprising around 19 Ad26.COV2.S vaccine recipients, 5 placebo recipients and 8 SARS-CoV-2 convalescent individuals. General findings and caveats noted by the study authors: The authors noted that total T cell responses may have been underestimated by the TCR breadth and depth analyses. Compared with placebo recipients, Ad26.COV2.S recipients showed higher spike-specific TCR breadth (P = 0.0014). Comparable non-spike TCR breadth was observed between vaccine and placebo recipients, consistent with only spike being contained in the vaccine. After vaccination, spike-specific CD8+ and CD4+ T cell responses were reported to show substantial breadth. The study was not powered to compare responses between vaccine doses or regimens.

The germline V gene yields MGHRA for CDR1 and YSYEKL for CDR2. The V and J ends are trimmed by 1 base and 2 bases, leaving 4 bases between them. Taken from cysteine to phenylalanine, the CDR3 has 13 residues. Only the CDR3 region is kept as DNA, spanning 39 bases read in frame from base 1. The immunoSEQ Assay was the method used to sequence TCRbeta CDR3 regions. After extraction, genomic DNA underwent amplification by bias-controlled multiplex PCR, followed by high-throughput sequencing. As for the authors' bioinformatics: Collapsing and filtering of sequences were performed to quantify the absolute abundance of each unique TCRbeta CDR3 region. Usable DNA was measured by amplifying reference genes present in all nucleated cells, and TCRbeta template counts were normalized to that usable DNA to estimate T cell fraction. Repertoire TCRs were annotated as SARS-CoV-2-specific when V gene, CDR3 amino acid sequence and J gene were exactly matched to a known reactive TCR set. The reference SARS-CoV-2 TCR set came from MIRA and was filtered for enrichment in COVID-19-positive ImmuneCODE repertoires, removing public or cross-reactive TCRs. Based on the MIRA antigens, annotated TCRs were further analysed at the level of specific ORF or position within ORF. Depth was the summed frequency of annotated unique rearrangements, while breadth was defined as annotated unique rearrangements over total unique productive rearrangements. Two-sided Wilcoxon rank-sum tests were used to compare TCR breadth between groups. TCRdb holds this immuneACCESS table with in-frame rearrangements only. Some clones are missing; in checked studies, unresolved V genes explain under half, and the rest has no known cause. V, J and clone size reflect that table, while D and trimming were determined from the DNA. The sample records more than 350,000 clones, roughly 90% of which are singletons. Less than 15% of the sample lies in the top ten.

The intended sense of this specimen's treatment or condition label: some 20 received Ad26.COV2.S at low or high dose, single or two shots; roughly 5 received placebo; per-sample allocation not given. For vaccine and placebo recipients, the sequenced repertoires came from samples collected on day 63 after the first injection. Cohort 1b enrolled about two dozen adults aged 18-55 years at a single site in Boston, USA, between 29 July and 7 August 2020. Ad26.COV2.S consisted of a replication-incompetent adenovirus type 26 vector by which a prefusion-stabilized SARS-CoV-2 spike protein from the original Wuhan strain was expressed.

This clonotype was sampled from a person aged 18-65 years who received the Ad26.COV2.S COVID-19 vaccine or a placebo. The sequence is built from TRBV4-1 and TRBJ2-3; no D gene call is confident. The input for sequencing was peripheral blood, taken in a trial of Ad26.COV2.S vaccine versus placebo. The DNA sequence is TGCGCCAGCAGCCAAGGAATCACAGATACGCAGTATTTT. This codes for CASSQGITDTQYF.